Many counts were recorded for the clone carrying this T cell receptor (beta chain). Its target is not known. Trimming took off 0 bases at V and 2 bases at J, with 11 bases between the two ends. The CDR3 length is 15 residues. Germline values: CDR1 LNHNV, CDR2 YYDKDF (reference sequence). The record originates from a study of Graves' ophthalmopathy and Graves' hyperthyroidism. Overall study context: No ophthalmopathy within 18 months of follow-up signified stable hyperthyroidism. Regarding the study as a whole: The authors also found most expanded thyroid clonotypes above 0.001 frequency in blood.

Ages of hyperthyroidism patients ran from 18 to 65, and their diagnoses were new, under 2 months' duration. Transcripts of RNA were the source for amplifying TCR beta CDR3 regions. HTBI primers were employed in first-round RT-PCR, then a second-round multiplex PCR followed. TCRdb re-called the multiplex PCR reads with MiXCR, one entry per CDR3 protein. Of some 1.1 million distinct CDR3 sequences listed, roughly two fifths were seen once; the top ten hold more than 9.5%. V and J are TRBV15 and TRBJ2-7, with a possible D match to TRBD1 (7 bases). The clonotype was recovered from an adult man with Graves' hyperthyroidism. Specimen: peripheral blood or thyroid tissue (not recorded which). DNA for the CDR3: TGTGCCACCAGCAGAGATGGCGGGACAGCCTACGAGCAGTACTTC. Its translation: CATSRDGGTAYEQYF.